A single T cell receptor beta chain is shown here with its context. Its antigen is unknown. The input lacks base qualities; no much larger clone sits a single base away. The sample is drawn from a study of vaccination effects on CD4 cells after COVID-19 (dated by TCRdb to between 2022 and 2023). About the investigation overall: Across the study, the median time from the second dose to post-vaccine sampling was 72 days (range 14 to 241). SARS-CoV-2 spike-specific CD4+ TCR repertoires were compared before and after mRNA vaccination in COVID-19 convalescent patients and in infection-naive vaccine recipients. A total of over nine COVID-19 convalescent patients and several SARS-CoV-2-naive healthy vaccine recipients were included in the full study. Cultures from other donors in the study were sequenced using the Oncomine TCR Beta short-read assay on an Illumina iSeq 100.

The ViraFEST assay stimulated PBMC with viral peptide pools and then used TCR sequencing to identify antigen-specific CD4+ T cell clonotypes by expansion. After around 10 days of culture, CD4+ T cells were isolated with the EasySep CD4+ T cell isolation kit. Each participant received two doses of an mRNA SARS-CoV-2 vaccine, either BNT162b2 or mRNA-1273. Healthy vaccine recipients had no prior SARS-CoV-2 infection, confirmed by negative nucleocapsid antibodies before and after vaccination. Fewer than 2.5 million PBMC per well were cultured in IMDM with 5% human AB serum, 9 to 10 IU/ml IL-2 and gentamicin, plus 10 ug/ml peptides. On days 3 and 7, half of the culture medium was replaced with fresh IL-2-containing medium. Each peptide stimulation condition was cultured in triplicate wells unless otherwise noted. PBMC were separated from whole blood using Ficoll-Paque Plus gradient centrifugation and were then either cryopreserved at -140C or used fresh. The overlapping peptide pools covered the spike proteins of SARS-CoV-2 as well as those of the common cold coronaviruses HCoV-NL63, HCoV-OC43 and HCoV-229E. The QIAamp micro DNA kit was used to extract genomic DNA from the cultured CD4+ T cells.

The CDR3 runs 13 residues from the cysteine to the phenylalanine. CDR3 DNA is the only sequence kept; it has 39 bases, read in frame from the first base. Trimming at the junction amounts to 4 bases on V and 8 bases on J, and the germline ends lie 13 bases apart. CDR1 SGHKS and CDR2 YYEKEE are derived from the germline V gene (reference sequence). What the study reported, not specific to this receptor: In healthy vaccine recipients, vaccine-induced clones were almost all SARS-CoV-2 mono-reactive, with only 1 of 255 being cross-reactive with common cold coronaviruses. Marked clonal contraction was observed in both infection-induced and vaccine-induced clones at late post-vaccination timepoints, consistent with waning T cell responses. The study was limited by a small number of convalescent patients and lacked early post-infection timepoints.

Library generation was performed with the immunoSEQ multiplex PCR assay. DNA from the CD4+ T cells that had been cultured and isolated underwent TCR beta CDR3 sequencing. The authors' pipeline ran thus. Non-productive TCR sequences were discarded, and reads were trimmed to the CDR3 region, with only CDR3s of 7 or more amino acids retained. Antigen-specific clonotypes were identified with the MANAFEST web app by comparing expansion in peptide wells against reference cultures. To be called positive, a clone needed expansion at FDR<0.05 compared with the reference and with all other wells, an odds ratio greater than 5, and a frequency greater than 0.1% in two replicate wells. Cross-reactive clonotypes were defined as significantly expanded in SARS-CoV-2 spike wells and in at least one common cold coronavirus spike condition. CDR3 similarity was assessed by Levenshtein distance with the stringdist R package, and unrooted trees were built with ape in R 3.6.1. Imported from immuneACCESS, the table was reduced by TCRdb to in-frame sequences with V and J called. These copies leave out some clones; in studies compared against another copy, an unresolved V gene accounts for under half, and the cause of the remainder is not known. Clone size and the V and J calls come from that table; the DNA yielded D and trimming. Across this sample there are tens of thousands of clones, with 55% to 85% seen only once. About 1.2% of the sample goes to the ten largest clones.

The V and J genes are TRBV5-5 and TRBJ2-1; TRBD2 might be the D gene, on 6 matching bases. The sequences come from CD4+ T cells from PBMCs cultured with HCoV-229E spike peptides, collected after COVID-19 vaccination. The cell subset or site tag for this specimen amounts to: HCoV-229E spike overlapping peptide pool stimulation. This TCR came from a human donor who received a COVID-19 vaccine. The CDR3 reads CASSLQWRDEQFF. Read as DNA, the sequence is TGTGCCAGCAGCCTTCAATGGAGGGATGAGCAGTTCTTC.